Below, 27 T cell receptor beta chains from the same sample are listed, as sequenced in a study of blood T cells in healthy people across ages. Through a sample-barcoded 5' primer and a J-beta primer mix, a second PCR was run for about 6 to 11 cycles. MiXCR, run by TCRdb on the 5' RACE reads, gives a single entry per CDR3 protein. The sample lists around 1,100,000 distinct CDR3 sequences, roughly two fifths occurring once. What was sequenced was blood. The source is a man between 18 and 29 years old in good health.

The chain uses TRBV20-1 and TRBJ1-3; D not resolved. V lost 0 bases and J lost 0, with 9 bases in between. There are 15 residues in the CDR3. Germline CDR1 reads DFQATT; CDR2 reads SNEGSKA (reference sequence). CDR3 DNA: TGCAGTGCTAGAGATACAGCCGGCTCTGGAAACACCATATATTTT. Translation: CSARDTAGSGNTIYF.

The chain joins TRBV2 to TRBJ2-3; the match to TRBD1 covers 9 bases. This CDR3 has 16 residues. With V trimmed by 2 bases and J by 2 bases, 5 bases remained unmatched. Germline V gene lookup returns CDR1 SNHLY and CDR2 FYNNEI. CDR3 in DNA: TGTGCCAGCAGTGAAACCGGGACAGGGCACACAGATACGCAGTATTTT. As protein: CASSETGTGHTDTQYF.

V and J are TRBV20-1 and TRBJ1-2, with D possibly TRBD1 on 6 matching bases. Trimming took 3 bases from V and 4 from J, leaving 12 bases between them. The CDR3 has 13 amino acids. Germline lookup yields CDR1 DFQATT and CDR2 SNEGSKA (reference sequence). The CDR3 here is CSASLPGVYGYTF. CDR3 in DNA: TGCAGTGCTAGTCTGCCAGGGGTCTATGGCTACACCTTC.

This clonotype was counted a few times. The V and J genes are TRBV28 and TRBJ2-4; the D is unclear. Trimming pared 7 bases from V and 3 bases from J, leaving 10 bases between. Germline V gene lookup returns CDR1 MDHEN and CDR2 SYDVKM. The CDR3 sequence is 13 residues long. As DNA, the CDR3 is TGTGCCAGCATTAAGGAAGGCAAAAACATTCAGTACTTC. Translating it yields CASIKEGKNIQYF.

The V call is TRBV6-5, the J call TRBJ2-7, with D uncertain. The CDR3 has 14 residues. V lost 6 bases to trimming and J lost 0 bases, with 12 bases between them. CDR1 and CDR2 (germline): MNHEY, SVGAGI. CDR3 in DNA: TGTGCCAGCAGCCCGACGCATAGCTCCTACGAGCAGTACTTC. Encoded protein: CASSPTHSSYEQYF.

The gene calls are TRBV2 and TRBJ2-7, with 7 bases lining up with TRBD2. CDR3 length equals 11 residues. Germline CDR1 is SNHLY and CDR2 is FYNNEI. V was clipped by 6 bases and J by 8 bases; unmatched bases: 4. The CDR3 loop is CASRAGTKQYF. As DNA, the CDR3 is TGTGCCAGCAGAGCAGGGACTAAGCAGTACTTC.

This clonotype was seen only once. Mismatch with germline at one junction end may stem from a read error. The V call is TRBV7-3, the J call TRBJ1-2; TRBD1 is a possible D gene (5 bases). From germline, CDR1 is SGHTA and CDR2 FQGTGA. The CDR3 sequence is 15 residues long. Here the CDR3 DNA reads TGTGCCGGCAGCTTAACGGGGGGGAGTAACTATGGCTACACCTTC. It translates to CAGSLTGGSNYGYTF.

In its sample, this clonotype was seen a few times. The V gene is TRBV25-1, the J gene TRBJ1-1; D call uncertain. V lost 3 bases and J 10 bases, leaving 18 bases between the germline ends. Looked up from germline, CDR1 is MGHDK and CDR2 is SYGVNS. The CDR3 has 14 residues. CDR3 nucleotide sequence: TGTGCCAGCAGTGAGTTCGGCCACGGGAGAGGAGCTTTCTTT. It specifies CASSEFGHGRGAFF.

The V gene is TRBV10-3, the J gene TRBJ1-2; D remains ambiguous. The CDR3 is made up of 13 amino acids. The V gene's germline CDR1 is ENHRY and CDR2 SYGVKD. The V gene lost 3 bases and the J gene lost 4 bases, with 9 bases spanning the gap. This CDR3 reads CAISEGRAYGYTF. In DNA, the CDR3 is TGTGCCATCAGTGAAGGACGGGCCTATGGCTACACCTTC.

This clonotype came up a few times. DNA for the CDR3: TGTGCCAGCACCACGGCGCCGGGACAGGGGTTGAATGAGCAGTTCTTC. As protein: CASTTAPGQGLNEQFF. The J gene is TRBJ2-1, the V gene TRBV2, with TRBD1 matching 10 bases. The CDR3 contains 16 residues. Trimming removed 7 bases from V and 7 bases from J; junction bases left unmatched: 13. The germline CDR1 and CDR2 sequences are SNHLY and FYNNEI.

This clonotype has a handful of counts. The chain links TRBV12-3 or TRBV12-4 to TRBJ1-5; 7 bases are a match to TRBD1. This CDR3 is 14 amino acids long. After removal of 5 bases from V and 9 bases from J, the junction contained 10 bases not matched to a gene. The CDR3 coding sequence is TGTGCCAGCAGTCACGGGACAGACCAGCGGCCCCAGCATTTT. Translating gives CASSHGTDQRPQHF.

The sample holds a few counts of this clonotype. The V and J genes are TRBV6-1 and TRBJ1-5; possibly TRBD1 for D (6 bases). Trimming removed 6 bases from V and 1 base from J, with 19 bases in between. The CDR3 runs to 17 residues. From germline, CDR1 is MNHNS and CDR2 SASEGT. The CDR3 sequence is CASSQHAGQTSNQPQHF. In nucleotides, the CDR3 is TGTGCCAGCAGCCAACATGCAGGACAGACAAGCAATCAGCCCCAGCATTTT.

The chain couples TRBV25-1 to TRBJ1-5, with 9 positions matching TRBD1. V lost 8 bases and J lost 7; bases outside the gene matches: 9. This CDR3 has 14 residues. Germline V lookup: CDR1 MGHDK, CDR2 SYGVNS. CDR3 sequence reads: CASQPGQGGQPQHF. The CDR3 DNA reads TGTGCCAGCCAACCGGGACAGGGTGGACAGCCCCAGCATTTT.

This clonotype turned up a few times. V usage is TRBV29-1 and J usage is TRBJ1-1, with D perhaps matching TRBD1 (6 bases). The CDR3 totals 13 residues. Germline V gene data show CDR1 as SQVTM and CDR2 as ANQGSEA. V gave up 1 base and J gave up 6 bases, with 12 bases separating them. The CDR3 DNA follows: TGCAGCGTTGAAGGTGGGACATTTGCTGAAGCTTTCTTT. It encodes CSVEGGTFAEAFF.

This clonotype turned up a few times. V usage is TRBV13 and J usage is TRBJ1-6, with no clear D. V dropped 3 bases and J dropped 10 bases, with 13 bases sitting between them. Germline V gene data show CDR1 as PRHDT and CDR2 as FYEKMQ (reference sequence). The CDR3 runs 14 residues. The CDR3, as DNA: TGTGCCAGCAGCTTGAAGGAGGTTTACTCACCCCTCCACTTT. It yields the protein CASSLKEVYSPLHF. The full variable domain, rest sourced from reference TRBV13 and TRBJ1-6, is AAGVIQSPRHLIKEKRETATLKCYPIPRHDTVYWYQQGPGQDPQFLISFYEKMQSDKGSIPDRFSAQQFSDYHSELNMSSLELGDSALYFCASSLKEVYSPLHFGNGTRLTVT.

In this sample, this clonotype turned up a few times. This sequence joins TRBV6-2 or TRBV6-3 and TRBJ2-7; D unclear. Per the germline V gene, CDR1 is MNHEY and CDR2 is SVGEGT. The CDR3 has 17 amino acids. Deletions cut 0 bases from V and 0 bases from J, with 15 bases between. The chain's CDR3 is CASSYSIWAGRSYEQYF. The CDR3 DNA reads as TGTGCCAGCAGTTACTCGATTTGGGCAGGCCGCTCCTACGAGCAGTACTTC.

This clonotype was seen only a few times. V usage is TRBV4-1 and J usage is TRBJ2-3; the D gene is possibly TRBD1 (6 bases). Trimming pared 4 bases from V and 4 bases from J, leaving 15 bases between. The CDR3 is 15 amino acids. The germline gives CDR1 MGHRA, CDR2 YSYEKL. The CDR3 here is CASSLQGWWSDTQYF. DNA for the CDR3: TGCGCCAGCAGCCTCCAGGGGTGGTGGTCAGATACGCAGTATTTT.

Only a few counts were recorded for this clonotype. The genes are TRBV3-1 and TRBJ2-1; a weak D match, TRBD1 (6 bases). From germline, CDR1 is LGHDT and CDR2 YNNKEL (reference sequence). The CDR3 is made up of 18 amino acids. The V gene lost 3 bases and the J gene lost 4 bases, with 22 bases spanning the gap. The CDR3 loop reads CASSQVDRPPRNYNEQFF. In DNA, the CDR3 is TGTGCCAGCAGCCAGGTTGACAGGCCACCCCGAAATTACAATGAGCAGTTCTTC.

The table lists this clonotype with a count of one. This chain uses TRBV2 with TRBJ2-5; TRBD1 aligns across 8 bases. The J call is doubtful: the DNA matches TRBJ2-7 better. The CDR3 is made up of 12 amino acids. CDR1 and CDR2 from the germline V gene are SNHLY and FYNNEI. The CDR3 spells CASKDRVDEQYF. The CDR3 bases are TGTGCCAGCAAGGACAGGGTCGACGAGCAGTACTTC.

This clonotype came up many times. The chain couples TRBV6-2 or TRBV6-3 to TRBJ1-2; D is unresolved. V gave up 5 bases and J gave up 4 bases, with 8 bases separating them. Germline V lookup: CDR1 MNHEY, CDR2 SVGEGT. The CDR3 length is 12 residues. The CDR3 sequence is CASSPPGYGYTF. In nucleotides, the CDR3 is TGTGCCAGCAGTCCCCCGGGCTATGGCTACACCTTC.

V is TRBV20-1 and J is TRBJ2-5, with 12 bases that match TRBD2. CDR1 and CDR2 (germline): DFQATT, SNEGSKA (reference sequence). CDR3 length: 16 residues. Trimming removed 0 bases from V and 2 bases from J; junction bases left unmatched: 4. CDR3 protein: CSARDRTSGAQETQYF. DNA of the CDR3: TGCAGTGCTAGAGACCGGACTAGCGGGGCTCAAGAGACCCAGTACTTC.

This clonotype showed up just a few times. This chain connects TRBV20-1 to TRBJ2-3; 7 positions agree with TRBD1. The CDR3 runs to 15 residues. The junction had 7 bases not matched to a gene; V was cut back by 3 bases and J by 1 base. Germline CDR1 and CDR2: DFQATT and SNEGSKA (reference sequence). CDR3 coding DNA: TGCAGTGCTAGTTCAAATGGACAGGGCACAGATACGCAGTATTTT. Protein: CSASSNGQGTDTQYF.

This clonotype occurred a few times. V usage is TRBV12-3 or TRBV12-4 and J usage is TRBJ2-3, with D maybe TRBD1 (6 bases). This CDR3 has 12 amino acids. V dropped 5 bases and J dropped 10 bases, with 13 bases sitting between them. The CDR3 DNA reads TGTGCCAGCAGTGACCTTGGGGGCGCGCAGTATTTT. This translates into CASSDLGGAQYF.

There are many counts of this clonotype. The V gene is TRBV4-3, the J gene TRBJ1-2; D remains unclear. In germline, CDR1 is LGHNA, CDR2 YSLEER. V shed 0 bases and J shed 8 bases, with 10 bases lying between them. The CDR3 contains 13 residues. CDR3 DNA: TGCGCCAGCAGCCAAGATTTGGTAACCGGCTACACCTTC. It codes for CASSQDLVTGYTF.

Ten or more counts support this clonotype. V gene TRBV29-1 combines with J gene TRBJ2-1; 10 bases align to TRBD2. The J segment lost 4 bases and the V segment lost 4 bases, leaving 10 bases of the junction unmatched. Germline V gene lookup returns CDR1 SQVTM and CDR2 ANQGSEA. The CDR3 totals 16 residues. CDR3 loop: CSVVTSGGVTYNEQFF. The CDR3 DNA follows: TGCAGCGTTGTTACCAGCGGGGGGGTTACGTACAATGAGCAGTTCTTC.

This chain links TRBV20-1 with TRBJ1-6; D remains unclear. Germline lookup yields CDR1 DFQATT and CDR2 SNEGSKA (reference sequence). V gave up 3 bases and J gave up 5 bases, with 8 bases separating them. This CDR3 has 13 amino acids. The CDR3 region is CSARGSHNSPLHF. As DNA, the CDR3 is TGCAGTGCTAGGGGCAGCCATAATTCACCCCTCCACTTT.

The chain carries TRBV12-3 or TRBV12-4 and TRBJ2-5; D not certain. CDR3 size: 14 residues. V was trimmed by 4 bases and J by 2 bases, leaving 11 bases between them. As DNA, the CDR3 is TGTGCCAGCAGTTACGGACGGCAACAAGAGACCCAGTACTTC. Protein sequence: CASSYGRQQETQYF.